The sequence of this TCR beta chain was determined in a study of cytomegalovirus exposure and HLA in healthy donors. Comments on this clone: Antigen: not known.

Study findings and constraints: The authors confirmed in vitro that three CMV-associated chains were specific for CMV antigens.

V shed 7 bases, J shed 3 bases, and the junction held 7 bases outside the gene matches. Germline loops: CDR1 SGHTA, CDR2 FQGNSA. There are 15 residues in the CDR3. The PCR ran on 60 Vbeta and 13 Jbeta primers. Libraries were prepared by immunoSEQ multiplex PCR; TCRdb keeps only in-frame clonotypes and omits some of them. The sample contains over 85,000 clones, about 80% of which appear only once. The chain links TRBV7-2 to TRBJ2-7; TRBD2 matches at 12 bases. The clonotype was recovered from a man in his forties in good health and CMV-seronegative. Sequenced input: PBMCs. The CDR3 region has the DNA TGTGCCAGCACCAGAGGACTAGCGGGGAGCTACGAGCAGTACTTC. It yields the protein CASTRGLAGSYEQYF.